These T cell receptor beta chains were read from a single sample in a study of beta chain features in type 1 diabetes. Assay: immunoSEQ multiplex PCR; the TCRdb copy retains only in-frame clones and omits some. The repertoire holds under 450,000 clones, with around 14% as singletons. What was sequenced was naive CD4+ T cells from blood. The receptors originated from a young man in good health. Each CDR3 is given with its conserved first and last residue. Fields, in order: V gene, D gene, CDR3 length, clone size, J gene, CDR3 protein, CDR3 DNA. The D gene is left open where the match is weak. The listing skips clone size in some rows; elsewhere it reads once, few, many or a size class.

V: TRBV7-2; D: .; length: 15; size: few; J: TRBJ1-1; CDR3: CASTLGGRRNTEAFF; DNA: TGTGCCAGTACTTTAGGTGGGCGACGGAACACTGAAGCTTTCTTT
V: TRBV19; D: .; length: 16; size: few; J: TRBJ2-3; CDR3: CASSIRQAFSTDTQYF; DNA: TGTGCCAGTAGTATAAGACAGGCCTTCAGCACAGATACGCAGTATTTT
V: TRBV29-1; D: .; length: 15; size: few; J: TRBJ2-3; CDR3: CSVEKGSGGTDTQYF; DNA: TGCAGCGTTGAAAAGGGGTCAGGGGGCACAGATACGCAGTATTTT
V: TRBV18; D: .; length: 15; size: .; J: TRBJ2-1; CDR3: CASSPARPPRHEQFF; DNA: TGTGCCAGCTCACCGGCCCGGCCTCCGAGACATGAGCAGTTCTTC
V: TRBV5-1; D: .; length: 15; size: few; J: TRBJ1-6; CDR3: CASSLAGQLNSPLHF; DNA: TGCGCCAGCAGCTTGGCCGGACAGCTTAATTCACCCCTCCACTTT
V: TRBV14; D: .; length: 16; size: .; J: TRBJ1-4; CDR3: CASSQDEKGLRGKLFF; DNA: TGTGCCAGCAGCCAAGATGAGAAGGGCTTGCGTGGAAAACTGTTTTTT
V: TRBV9; D: .; length: 14; size: few; J: TRBJ2-7; CDR3: CASSVGRDSYEQYF; DNA: TGTGCCAGCAGCGTCGGCCGGGACTCCTACGAGCAGTACTTC
V: TRBV18; D: TRBD1; length: 14; size: few; J: TRBJ1-1; CDR3: CASSPRPGGTEAFF; DNA: TGTGCCAGCTCACCACGACCAGGGGGCACTGAAGCTTTCTTT
V: TRBV5-1; D: .; length: 16; size: .; J: TRBJ2-2; CDR3: CASSSTGSGTTGELFF; DNA: TGCGCCAGCAGCTCAACAGGGTCGGGGACCACCGGGGAGCTGTTTTTT
V: TRBV30; D: TRBD1; length: 13; size: .; J: TRBJ1-2; CDR3: CAWSRQGDYGYTF; DNA: TGTGCCTGGAGTAGACAGGGGGACTATGGCTACACCTTC
V: TRBV19; D: TRBD2; length: 15; size: .; J: TRBJ2-1; CDR3: CASSKGLAGVNEQFF; DNA: TGTGCCAGTAGTAAGGGACTAGCGGGGGTCAATGAGCAGTTCTTC
V: TRBV5-6; D: .; length: 13; size: .; J: TRBJ2-5; CDR3: CASSLKPSGTQYF; DNA: TGTGCCAGCAGCTTGAAGCCCAGTGGGACCCAGTACTTC
V: TRBV6-5; D: .; length: 15; size: few; J: TRBJ2-5; CDR3: CASSLGLQGRETQYF; DNA: TGTGCCAGCAGTTTAGGACTACAGGGGAGAGAGACCCAGTACTTC
V: TRBV5-4; D: .; length: 13; size: .; J: TRBJ1-1; CDR3: CASSTGSGVGAFF; DNA: TGTGCCAGCAGTACGGGCTCCGGGGTAGGAGCTTTCTTT
V: TRBV5-4; D: .; length: 14; size: .; J: TRBJ2-7; CDR3: CASSSGDPSYEQYF; DNA: TGTGCCAGCAGCTCAGGGGACCCCTCCTACGAGCAGTACTTC
V: TRBV18; D: TRBD1; length: 13; size: few; J: TRBJ1-1; CDR3: CASSPRGLTEAFF; DNA: TGTGCCAGCTCTCCCAGGGGGCTCACTGAAGCTTTCTTT
V: TRBV4-3; D: .; length: 15; size: .; J: TRBJ2-1; CDR3: CASSQRPSRSLEQFF; DNA: TGCGCCAGCAGCCAAAGGCCTAGCCGCTCTCTTGAGCAGTTCTTC
V: TRBV9; D: TRBD2; length: 16; size: .; J: TRBJ2-5; CDR3: CASSGISGGAQETQYF; DNA: TGTGCCAGCAGCGGGATTAGCGGGGGGGCACAAGAGACCCAGTACTTC
V: TRBV7-2; D: .; length: 16; size: few; J: TRBJ2-1; CDR3: CASTGGRQFRYNEQFF; DNA: TGTGCCAGCACCGGGGGTCGTCAGTTCCGATACAATGAGCAGTTCTTC
V: TRBV5-6; D: .; length: 15; size: few; J: TRBJ2-5; CDR3: CASSLGVAVQETQYF; DNA: TGTGCCAGCAGCTTGGGGGTAGCGGTTCAAGAGACCCAGTACTTC